This T cell receptor (beta chain) originates from a study of blood T cells in healthy people across ages. PCR was performed a second time for roughly 7 to 12 cycles using a sample-barcoded 5' primer and a J-beta primer mix. Each CDR3 protein is one row after TCRdb ran MiXCR on the 5' RACE reads. The sample yields about 720,000 distinct CDR3 sequences, approximately 25% seen once. This clonotype was recorded many times. These same data were also listed under a study on T cells of mothers and their children.

Sequencing used blood. The origin of this receptor is a boy aged 5-17 years in good health.

CDR3 DNA: TGTGCCAGCAGCTCCCCCGGGACCAGAACTAATGAAAAACTGTTTTTT. It yields the protein CASSSPGTRTNEKLFF. This sequence joins TRBV16 and TRBJ1-4; possibly TRBD1 for D (5 bases). Germline V gene lookup returns CDR1 KGHSY and CDR2 FQNENV. V gave up 5 bases and J gave up 1 base, with 14 bases separating them. The CDR3 consists of 16 residues.